Below are 18 T cell receptor beta chains sequenced from a single sample in a study of T cell repertoires in cytomegalovirus infection. TCRdb fed the reads into MiXCR, producing one record per CDR3 protein. The sample consists of about 680,000 distinct CDR3 sequences, 20% to 30% of them appearing once. The material sequenced was CD8+ T cells from PBMCs. The receptors shown here come from a human donor in good health (CMV status not recorded). Some clones in this sample may be carry-over from other donors' samples.

A few counts support this clonotype. The CDR3 region is CASSYGVSNEQFF. DNA of the CDR3: TGTGCCAGCAGTTACGGAGTCTCCAATGAGCAGTTCTTC. V is TRBV6-6 and J is TRBJ2-1; unclear D gene. The V end was cut by 2 bases, the J end by 6 bases, with 8 bases between. Germline values: CDR1 MNHNY, CDR2 SVGAGI (reference sequence). CDR3 length: 13 amino acids.

This clonotype was seen a handful of times. The gene calls are TRBV6-2 or TRBV6-3 and TRBJ2-7, with 7 bases identical to TRBD1. V dropped 6 bases and J dropped 0; count of bases not matched to a gene: 5. The length of the CDR3 is 14 residues. From germline, CDR1 is MNHEY and CDR2 SVGEGT. CDR3: CASRPGQSSYEQYV. The CDR3 bases are TGTGCCAGCAGACCGGGACAGTCCTCCTACGAGCAGTACGTC.

The chain carries TRBV7-6 and TRBJ1-5; D is uncertain. This CDR3 is 13 amino acids long. Germline loops: CDR1 SGHVS, CDR2 FNYEAQ. Trimming stripped 1 base from V and 5 bases from J, with 6 bases between. CDR3 coding DNA: TGTGCCAGCAGCTTAGAGCCTTATCAGCCCCAGCATTTT. It encodes CASSLEPYQPQHF.

The table lists this clonotype with a few counts. The rearrangement uses TRBV19 and TRBJ2-1; no reliable D call. From germline, CDR1 is LNHDA and CDR2 SQIVND (reference sequence). V shed 3 bases and J shed 3 bases, with 6 bases lying between them. This CDR3 has 13 amino acids. The CDR3 bases are TGTGCCAGTAGTATCGAGGACTACAATGAGCAGTTCTTC. This encodes CASSIEDYNEQFF. Full variable domain (rest looked up from reference TRBV19 and TRBJ2-1): DGGITQSPKYLFRKEGQNVTLSCEQNLNHDAMYWYRQDPGQGLRLIYYSQIVNDFQKGDIAEGYSVSREKKESFPLTVTSAQKNPTAFYLCASSIEDYNEQFFGPGTRLTVL.

The rearrangement uses TRBV20-1 and TRBJ2-3; 10 bases match TRBD2. The V gene's germline CDR1 is DFQATT and CDR2 SNEGSKA (reference sequence). V lost 3 bases and J lost 2; bases outside the gene matches: 8. This CDR3 region has 16 residues. The CDR3 protein is CSARWASGGHTDTQYF. CDR3 nucleotide sequence: TGCAGTGCTAGGTGGGCTAGCGGGGGCCACACAGATACGCAGTATTTT.

This clonotype was counted many times. The genes are TRBV7-9 and TRBJ2-5; D unclear. Trimming left V 5 bases short and J 0 bases short, with 10 bases between. This CDR3 has 14 amino acids. Germline loops: CDR1 SEHNR, CDR2 FQNEAQ (reference sequence). In DNA form, the CDR3 reads TGTGCCAGCAGCCGCCAAAGGGACCAAGAGACCCAGTACTTC. Translated: CASSRQRDQETQYF.

The rearrangement links TRBV7-9 to TRBJ2-5; TRBD1 is a possible D gene (6 bases). This CDR3 spans 15 amino acids. Per germline, CDR1 SEHNR and CDR2 FQNEAQ (reference sequence). V was clipped by 3 bases and J by 2 bases, with 13 bases between them. Written as DNA, the CDR3 is TGTGCCAGCAGCTTCCCCTACAGGGCACAAGAGACCCAGTACTTC. Its protein product is CASSFPYRAQETQYF.

This clonotype was observed at least ten times. This rearrangement joins TRBV6-2 or TRBV6-3 to TRBJ1-5; possible D gene TRBD1, 5 bases. The CDR3 is made up of 14 amino acids. The V gene lost 4 bases and the J gene lost 7 bases, with 14 bases spanning the gap. Germline CDR1 reads MNHEY; CDR2 reads SVGEGT. The CDR3 loop is CASSSPGTGQPQHF. The CDR3 bases are TGTGCCAGCAGTTCCCCCGGGACCGGCCAGCCCCAGCATTTT.

This rearrangement joins TRBV12-5 to TRBJ2-3, with D maybe TRBD2 (6 bases). CDR1 is LGHNT and CDR2 is FRNRAP in the germline V gene. V lost 4 bases to trimming and J lost 4 bases, with 12 bases between them. The CDR3 has 14 residues. The CDR3 spells CASGYPGLSDTQYF. CDR3 DNA sequence: TGTGCTAGTGGTTATCCGGGACTCTCAGATACGCAGTATTTT.

This clonotype was detected ten times or more. The V and J genes are TRBV7-6 and TRBJ2-3; D gene ambiguous. The CDR3 spans 13 residues. V dropped 1 base and J dropped 4 bases, with 6 bases sitting between them. Looked up from germline, CDR1 is SGHVS and CDR2 is FNYEAQ. The CDR3 spells CASSLDTADTQYF. DNA of the CDR3: TGTGCCAGCAGCTTAGATACCGCAGATACGCAGTATTTT.

This clonotype showed up many times. This chain joins TRBV28 and TRBJ1-1, with D possibly being TRBD1 (5 bases). The germline gives CDR1 MDHEN, CDR2 SYDVKM. V was clipped by 4 bases and J by 3 bases, with 9 bases between them. This CDR3 is 13 amino acids long. The CDR3 nucleotides read TGTGCCAGCAGTTGGCTGGGGGACACTGAAGCTTTCTTT. This gives the protein CASSWLGDTEAFF.

To note about this clonotype: Sequence at one end of the junction differs from germline and may be a read error. The J gene is TRBJ2-1, the V gene TRBV2; no clear D gene. The CDR3 totals 13 residues. Germline V gene sequence: CDR1 SNHLY, CDR2 FYNNEI. The CDR3 loop reads CTSSEFANNEQFF. The CDR3 region has the DNA TGTACCAGCAGTGAATTTGCTAACAATGAGCAGTTCTTC. Complete variable domain (other parts from reference TRBV2 and TRBJ2-1): EPEVTQTPSHQVTQMGQEVILRCVPISNHLYFYWYRQILGQKVEFLVSFYNNEISEKSEIFDDQFSVERPDGSNFTLKIRSTKLEDSAMYFCTSSEFANNEQFFGPGTRLTVL.

This clonotype was counted at least ten times. Written as DNA, the CDR3 is TGTGCCAGCAGCCAATGGACTAGCACCGACGAGCAGTACGTC. As protein: CASSQWTSTDEQYV. The chain joins TRBV7-8 to TRBJ2-7; 8 nucleotides line up with TRBD2. CDR1 is SGHVS and CDR2 is FQNEAQ in the germline V gene. There are 14 residues in the CDR3. V lost 5 bases, J lost 5 bases, and 8 bases stayed unmatched.

Ten or more counts support this clonotype. The V call is TRBV7-2, the J call TRBJ2-7, with D perhaps being TRBD1 or TRBD2 (5 bases each). This CDR3 has 15 amino acids. Germline assignment: CDR1 SGHTA and CDR2 FQGNSA. Trimming stripped 7 bases from V and 2 bases from J, with 18 bases between. The CDR3 bases are TGTGCCAGCATCCATTGGGACGTCTTACCCTACGAGCAGTACTTC. It yields the protein CASIHWDVLPYEQYF.

A few counts support this clonotype. This chain connects TRBV2 to TRBJ1-2, with D possibly being TRBD1 (6 bases). Germline V gene lookup returns CDR1 SNHLY and CDR2 FYNNEI. Deletions cut 8 bases from V and 8 bases from J, with 21 bases between. The CDR3 is 14 amino acids. The CDR3 sequence: CASPGQQGPGGYTF. CDR3 nucleotides: TGTGCCAGCCCAGGTCAACAGGGTCCCGGAGGCTACACCTTC.

The chain uses TRBV20-1 and TRBJ2-2, with D possibly matching TRBD1 (5 bases). The CDR3 spans 13 residues. Trimming cost V 7 bases and J 2 bases, with 11 bases left between them. In germline, CDR1 is DFQATT, CDR2 SNEGSKA (reference sequence). The CDR3 reads CSGTDINTGELFF. The CDR3 DNA reads as TGCAGTGGTACGGACATTAACACCGGGGAGCTGTTTTTT.

This clonotype has at least ten counts. This CDR3 reads CASSLGGAGNTF. The DNA of the CDR3 is TGTGCCAGCAGTTTAGGAGGGGCGGGAAACACCTTC. This chain joins TRBV12-3 or TRBV12-4 and TRBJ1-2; TRBD1 might be the D (5 bases). Trimming shortened V by 1 base and J by 12 bases, and 12 bases separated the two germline ends. The CDR3 has 12 amino acids.

This chain uses TRBV15 with TRBJ2-1, with 7 bases that match TRBD1. The germline V gene encodes CDR1 LNHNV and CDR2 YYDKDF (reference sequence). V lost 5 bases, J lost 3 bases, and 1 base stayed unmatched. CDR3 length: 13 amino acids. CDR3 coding DNA: TGTGCCACCAGCGGGACAGTCTACAATGAGCAGTTCTTC. This translates into CATSGTVYNEQFF. Based on the CDR3 plus reference TRBV15 and TRBJ2-1, the full variable domain is DAMVIQNPRYQVTQFGKPVTLSCSQTLNHNVMYWYQQKSSQAPKLLFHYYDKDFNNEADTPDNFQSRRPNTSFCFLDIRSPGLGDTAMYLCATSGTVYNEQFFGPGTRLTVL.